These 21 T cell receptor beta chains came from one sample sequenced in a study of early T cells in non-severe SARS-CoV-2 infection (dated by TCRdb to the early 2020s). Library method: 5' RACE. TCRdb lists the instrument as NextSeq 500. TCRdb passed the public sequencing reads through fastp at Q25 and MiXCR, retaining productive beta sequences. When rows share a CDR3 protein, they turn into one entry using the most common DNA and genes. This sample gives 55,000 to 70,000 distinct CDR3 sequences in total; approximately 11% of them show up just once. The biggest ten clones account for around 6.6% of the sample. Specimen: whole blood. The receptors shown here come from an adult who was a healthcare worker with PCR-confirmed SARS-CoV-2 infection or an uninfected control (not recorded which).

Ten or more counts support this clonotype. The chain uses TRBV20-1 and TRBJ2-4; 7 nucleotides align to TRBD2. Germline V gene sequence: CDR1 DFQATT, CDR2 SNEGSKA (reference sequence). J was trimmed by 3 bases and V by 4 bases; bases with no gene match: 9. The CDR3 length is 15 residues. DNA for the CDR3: TGCAGTGCTAATGGTGGGAGGGTGAGCAAAAACATTCAGTACTTC. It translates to CSANGGRVSKNIQYF.

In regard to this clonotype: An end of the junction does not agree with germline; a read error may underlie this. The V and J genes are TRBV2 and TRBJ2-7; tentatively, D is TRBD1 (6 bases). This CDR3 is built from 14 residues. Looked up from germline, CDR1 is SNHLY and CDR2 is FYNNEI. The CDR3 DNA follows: TGTGCCAGCAGTTACAGGGTTGGTGTCTACGAGCAGTGCTTC. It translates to CASSYRVGVYEQCF.

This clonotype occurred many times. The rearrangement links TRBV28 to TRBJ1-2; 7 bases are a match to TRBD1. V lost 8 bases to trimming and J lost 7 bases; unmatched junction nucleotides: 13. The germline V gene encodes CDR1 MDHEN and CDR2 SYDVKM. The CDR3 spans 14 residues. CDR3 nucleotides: TGTGCCAGCCAATCGCCGACAGGGACTCCTGGCTACACCTTC. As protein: CASQSPTGTPGYTF.

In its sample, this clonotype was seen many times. The CDR3, as DNA: TGTGCCAGCTGTTACCGGTCGAACACCGGGGAGCTGTTTTTT. Protein sequence: CASCYRSNTGELFF. The chain has TRBV2 and TRBJ2-2; D call uncertain. Germline loops: CDR1 SNHLY, CDR2 FYNNEI. This CDR3 has 14 amino acids. Deletions cut 8 bases from V and 0 bases from J, with 10 bases between.

The CDR3 region is CSASPGLAGNEQFF. The CDR3 region has the DNA TGCAGTGCTAGTCCGGGACTAGCGGGAAATGAGCAGTTCTTC. This rearrangement joins TRBV20-1 to TRBJ2-1, with TRBD2 matching 13 bases. This CDR3 is 14 amino acids long. V lost 3 bases, J lost 7 bases, and 3 bases stayed unmatched. Germline values: CDR1 DFQATT, CDR2 SNEGSKA (reference sequence).

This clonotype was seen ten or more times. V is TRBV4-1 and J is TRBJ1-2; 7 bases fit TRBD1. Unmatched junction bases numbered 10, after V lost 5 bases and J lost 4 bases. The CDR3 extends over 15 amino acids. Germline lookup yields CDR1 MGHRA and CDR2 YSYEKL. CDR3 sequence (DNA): TGCGCCAGCAGCGACAGACAGGGCGTCGGCTATGGCTACACCTTC. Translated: CASSDRQGVGYGYTF.

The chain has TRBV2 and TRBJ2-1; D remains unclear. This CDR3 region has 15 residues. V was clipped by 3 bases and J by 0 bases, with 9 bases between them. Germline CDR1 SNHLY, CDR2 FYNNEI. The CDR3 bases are TGTGCCAGCAGTGAGGGCAGAAACTCCTACAATGAGCAGTTCTTC. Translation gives CASSEGRNSYNEQFF. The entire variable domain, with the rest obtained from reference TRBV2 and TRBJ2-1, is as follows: EPEVTQTPSHQVTQMGQEVILRCVPISNHLYFYWYRQILGQKVEFLVSFYNNEISEKSEIFDDQFSVERPDGSNFTLKIRSTKLEDSAMYFCASSEGRNSYNEQFFGPGTRLTVL.

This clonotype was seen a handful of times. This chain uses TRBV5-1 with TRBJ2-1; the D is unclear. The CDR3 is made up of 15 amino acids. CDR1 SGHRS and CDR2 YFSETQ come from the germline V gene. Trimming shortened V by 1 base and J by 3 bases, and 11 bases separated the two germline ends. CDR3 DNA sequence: TGCGCCAGCAGCTTGCCGGTTAACAACTACAATGAGCAGTTCTTC. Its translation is CASSLPVNNYNEQFF.

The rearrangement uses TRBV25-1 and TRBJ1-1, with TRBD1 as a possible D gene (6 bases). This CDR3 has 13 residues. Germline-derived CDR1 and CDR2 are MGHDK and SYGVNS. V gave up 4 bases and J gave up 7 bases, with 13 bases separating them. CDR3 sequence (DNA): TGTGCCAGCAGTGCGGGGGCTTTGAGTGAAGCTTTCTTT. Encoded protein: CASSAGALSEAFF.

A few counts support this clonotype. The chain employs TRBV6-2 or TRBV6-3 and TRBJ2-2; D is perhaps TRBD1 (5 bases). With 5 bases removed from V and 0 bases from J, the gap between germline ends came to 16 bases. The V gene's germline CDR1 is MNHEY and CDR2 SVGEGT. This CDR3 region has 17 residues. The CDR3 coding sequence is TGTGCCAGCAGTCTTCCAGAGGACAAAACGAACACCGGGGAGCTGTTTTTT. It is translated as CASSLPEDKTNTGELFF.

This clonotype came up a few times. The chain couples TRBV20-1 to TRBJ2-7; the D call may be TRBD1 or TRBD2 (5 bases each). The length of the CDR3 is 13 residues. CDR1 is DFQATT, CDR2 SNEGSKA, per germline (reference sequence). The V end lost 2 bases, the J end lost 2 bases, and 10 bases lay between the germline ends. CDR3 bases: TGCAGTGCTAGACCCGGGGCGACCTACGAGCAGTACTTC. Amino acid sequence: CSARPGATYEQYF.

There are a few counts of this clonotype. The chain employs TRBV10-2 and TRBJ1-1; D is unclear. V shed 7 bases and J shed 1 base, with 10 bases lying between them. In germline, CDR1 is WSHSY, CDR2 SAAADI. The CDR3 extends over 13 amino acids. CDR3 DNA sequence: TGCGCCAGCACCCGCCGGGGGAACACTGAAGCTTTCTTT. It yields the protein CASTRRGNTEAFF.

CDR3 DNA sequence: TGTGCCAGCGAGCACAACACAGATACGCAGTATTTT. It translates to CASEHNTDTQYF. J is TRBJ2-3 and V is TRBV12-3 or TRBV12-4, with D unclear. Trimming removed 8 bases at V and 2 bases at J, with 8 bases between. The CDR3 is 12 amino acids.

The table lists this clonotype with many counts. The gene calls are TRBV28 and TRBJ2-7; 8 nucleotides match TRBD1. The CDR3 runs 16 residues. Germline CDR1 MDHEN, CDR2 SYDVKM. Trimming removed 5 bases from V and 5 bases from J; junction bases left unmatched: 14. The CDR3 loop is CASSGSPGQGIDEQYF. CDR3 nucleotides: TGTGCCAGCAGTGGCTCCCCTGGACAGGGTATCGACGAGCAGTACTTC.

CDR3 sequence (DNA): TGTGCCAGCAGTGAACCCGGGAAAGAGACCCAGTACTTC. Translation gives CASSEPGKETQYF. J is TRBJ2-5 and V is TRBV25-1, with a weak D call TRBD2 (5 bases). The CDR3 runs to 13 residues. Looked up from germline, CDR1 is MGHDK and CDR2 is SYGVNS. The germline V and J ends were trimmed by 2 bases and 3 bases, with 7 bases remaining between them.

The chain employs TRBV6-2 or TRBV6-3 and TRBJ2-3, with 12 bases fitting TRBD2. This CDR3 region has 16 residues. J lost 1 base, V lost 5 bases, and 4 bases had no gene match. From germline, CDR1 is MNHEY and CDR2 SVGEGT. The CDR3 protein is CASSRLAGEGTDTQYF. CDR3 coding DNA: TGTGCCAGCAGTCGACTAGCGGGAGAGGGCACAGATACGCAGTATTTT.

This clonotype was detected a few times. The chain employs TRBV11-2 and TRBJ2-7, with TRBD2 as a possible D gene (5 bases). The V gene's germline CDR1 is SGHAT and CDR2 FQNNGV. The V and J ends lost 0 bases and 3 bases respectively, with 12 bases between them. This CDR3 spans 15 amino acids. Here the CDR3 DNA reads TGTGCCAGCAGCTTAGAACAGACTATCTTCTACGAGCAGTACTTC. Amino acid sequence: CASSLEQTIFYEQYF.

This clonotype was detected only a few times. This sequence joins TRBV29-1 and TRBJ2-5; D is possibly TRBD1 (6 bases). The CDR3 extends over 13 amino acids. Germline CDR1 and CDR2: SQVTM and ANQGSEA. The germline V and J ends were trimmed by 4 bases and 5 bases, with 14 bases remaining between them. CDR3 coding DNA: TGCAGCGTTGTAGTACAGGGAAAGGAGACCCAGTACTTC. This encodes CSVVVQGKETQYF.

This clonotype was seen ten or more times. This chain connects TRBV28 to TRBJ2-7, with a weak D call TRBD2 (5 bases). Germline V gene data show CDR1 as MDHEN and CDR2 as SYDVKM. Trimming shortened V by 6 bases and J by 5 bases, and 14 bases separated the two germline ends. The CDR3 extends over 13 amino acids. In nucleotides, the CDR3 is TGTGCCAGCAGCCCTCCACCGGGAAACGAGCAGTACTTC. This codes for CASSPPPGNEQYF.

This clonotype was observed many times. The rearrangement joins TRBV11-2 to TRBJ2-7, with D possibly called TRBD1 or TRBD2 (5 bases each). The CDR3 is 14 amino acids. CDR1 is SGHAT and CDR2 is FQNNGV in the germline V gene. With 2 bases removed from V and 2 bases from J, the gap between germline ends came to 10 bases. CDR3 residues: CASSLRDAAYEQYF. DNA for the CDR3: TGTGCCAGCAGCTTAAGGGACGCCGCCTACGAGCAGTACTTC.

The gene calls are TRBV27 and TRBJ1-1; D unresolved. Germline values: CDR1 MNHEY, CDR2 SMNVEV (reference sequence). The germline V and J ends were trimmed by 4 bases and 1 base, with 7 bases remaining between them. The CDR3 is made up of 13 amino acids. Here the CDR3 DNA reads TGTGCCAGCAGTTCCCACCGGAACACTGAAGCTTTCTTT. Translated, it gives CASSSHRNTEAFF.